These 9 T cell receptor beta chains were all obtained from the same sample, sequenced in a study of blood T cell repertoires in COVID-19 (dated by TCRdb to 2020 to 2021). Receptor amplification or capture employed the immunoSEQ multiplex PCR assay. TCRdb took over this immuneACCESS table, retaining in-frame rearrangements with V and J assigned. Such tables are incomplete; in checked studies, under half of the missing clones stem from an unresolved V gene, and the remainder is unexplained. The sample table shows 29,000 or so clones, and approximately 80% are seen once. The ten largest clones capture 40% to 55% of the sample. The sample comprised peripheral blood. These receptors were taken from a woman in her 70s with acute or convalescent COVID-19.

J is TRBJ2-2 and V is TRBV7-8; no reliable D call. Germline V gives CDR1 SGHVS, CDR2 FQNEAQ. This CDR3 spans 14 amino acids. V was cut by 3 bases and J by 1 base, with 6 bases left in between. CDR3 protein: CASSFSRNTGELFF. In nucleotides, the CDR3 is TGTGCCAGCAGCTTTAGTCGGAACACCGGGGAGCTGTTTTTT.

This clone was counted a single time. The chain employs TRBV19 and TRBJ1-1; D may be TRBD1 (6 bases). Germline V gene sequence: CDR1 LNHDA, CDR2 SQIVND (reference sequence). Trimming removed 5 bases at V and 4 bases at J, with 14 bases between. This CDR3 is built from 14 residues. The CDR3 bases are TGTGCCAGTAGTGGGGACACCCCCCGCACTGAAGCTTTCTTT. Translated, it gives CASSGDTPRTEAFF.

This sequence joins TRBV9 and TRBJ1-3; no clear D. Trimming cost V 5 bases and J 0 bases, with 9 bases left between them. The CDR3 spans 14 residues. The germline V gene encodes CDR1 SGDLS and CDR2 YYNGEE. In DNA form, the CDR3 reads TGTGCCAGCAGTAACACCGACTCTGGAAACACCATATATTTT. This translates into CASSNTDSGNTIYF.

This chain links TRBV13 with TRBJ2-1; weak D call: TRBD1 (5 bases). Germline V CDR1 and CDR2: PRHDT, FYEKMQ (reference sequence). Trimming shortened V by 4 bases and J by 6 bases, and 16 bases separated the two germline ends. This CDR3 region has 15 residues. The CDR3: CASSYPQGSRNEQFF. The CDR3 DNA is TGTGCCAGCAGCTACCCCCAGGGATCCCGCAATGAGCAGTTCTTC. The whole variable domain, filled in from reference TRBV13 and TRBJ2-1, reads AAGVIQSPRHLIKEKRETATLKCYPIPRHDTVYWYQQGPGQDPQFLISFYEKMQSDKGSIPDRFSAQQFSDYHSELNMSSLELGDSALYFCASSYPQGSRNEQFFGPGTRLTVL.

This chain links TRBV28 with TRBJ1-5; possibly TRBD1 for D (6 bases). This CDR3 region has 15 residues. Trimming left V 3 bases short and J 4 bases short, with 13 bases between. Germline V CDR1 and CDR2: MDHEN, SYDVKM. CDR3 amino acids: CASSFRGRENQPQHF. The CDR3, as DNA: TGTGCCAGCAGTTTCAGGGGAAGGGAGAATCAGCCCCAGCATTTT. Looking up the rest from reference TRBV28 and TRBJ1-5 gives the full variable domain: DVKVTQSSRYLVKRTGEKVFLECVQDMDHENMFWYRQDPGLGLRLIYFSYDVKMKEKGDIPEGYSVSREKKERFSLILESASTNQTSMYLCASSFRGRENQPQHFGDGTRLSIL.

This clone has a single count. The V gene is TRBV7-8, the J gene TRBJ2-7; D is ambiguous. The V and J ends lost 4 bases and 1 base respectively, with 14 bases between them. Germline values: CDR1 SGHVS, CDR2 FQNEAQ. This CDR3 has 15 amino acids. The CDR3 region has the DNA TGTGCCAGCAGCTCAATCCCCAGGTATTCCTACGAGCAGTACTTC. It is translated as CASSSIPRYSYEQYF. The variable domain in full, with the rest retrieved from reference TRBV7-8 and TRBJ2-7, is GAGVSQSPRYKVAKRGQDVALRCDPISGHVSLFWYQQALGQGPEFLTYFQNEAQLDKSGLPSDRFFAERPEGSVSTLKIQRTQQEDSAVYLCASSSIPRYSYEQYFGPGTRLTVT.

CDR3 in amino acids: CASRPDGLAGGRDTQYF. In DNA, the CDR3 is TGCGCCAGCAGACCAGATGGACTAGCGGGAGGAAGAGATACGCAGTATTTT. The chain joins TRBV5-1 to TRBJ2-3, with 14 bases fitting TRBD2. Unmatched junction bases numbered 10, after V lost 5 bases and J lost 5 bases. The CDR3 sequence is 17 residues long. CDR1 and CDR2 from the germline V gene are SGHRS and YFSETQ.

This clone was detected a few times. The CDR3 nucleotides read TGTGCCAGTAGTCTCCGGGACAGCGACACCGGGGAGCTGTTTTTT. It encodes CASSLRDSDTGELFF. V gene TRBV19 combines with J gene TRBJ2-2; TRBD1 matches 7 bases. Trimming took 5 bases from V and 3 from J; bases not matched to a gene: 6. The CDR3 contains 15 residues. CDR1 and CDR2 from the germline V gene are LNHDA and SQIVND (reference sequence).

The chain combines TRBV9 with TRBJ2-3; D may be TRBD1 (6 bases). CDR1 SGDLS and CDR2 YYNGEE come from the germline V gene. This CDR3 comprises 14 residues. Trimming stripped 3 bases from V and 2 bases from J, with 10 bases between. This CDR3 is CASSAQGPTDTQYF. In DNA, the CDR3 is TGTGCCAGCAGCGCACAGGGCCCCACAGATACGCAGTATTTT.